The 28 T cell receptor beta chains in this list originate from one sample, sequenced in a study of blood T cell repertoires in COVID-19 (dated by TCRdb to 2018 to 2020). The method behind the library was the immunoSEQ multiplex PCR assay. The source is immuneACCESS, and TCRdb retained only in-frame sequences with V and J called. Part of the clones is not carried over; for the studies checked, unresolved V genes explain less than half of this, and the remainder is unexplained. The table for this sample lists about 400,000 clones; 85% to 90% of them were counted only once. Of the sample, 3% falls within the top ten clones. Sequencing was performed on peripheral blood. These receptor sequences come from a human donor in a cohort sampled during active COVID-19.

The CDR3 sequence is CASSVRGGHKGTDTQYF. The CDR3 bases are TGTGCCAGCAGCGTAAGGGGGGGACACAAAGGGACAGATACGCAGTATTTT. The chain couples TRBV9 to TRBJ2-3, with D possibly TRBD2 on 7 matching bases. From germline, CDR1 is SGDLS and CDR2 YYNGEE. This CDR3 has 17 amino acids. V was trimmed by 1 base and J by 3 bases, leaving 18 bases between them.

The chain has TRBV7-9 and TRBJ1-2; perhaps TRBD1 as D (6 bases). Per germline, CDR1 SEHNR and CDR2 FQNEAQ (reference sequence). Trimming cost V 4 bases and J 4 bases, with 19 bases left between them. The CDR3 has 16 residues. DNA for the CDR3: TGTGCCAGCAGCTCCTCCAGGGGCCGACGTACCTATGGCTACACCTTC. Its translation is CASSSSRGRRTYGYTF.

This chain links TRBV5-4 with TRBJ1-2; 7 bases map to TRBD1. Germline values: CDR1 SGHNT, CDR2 YYREEE (reference sequence). Unmatched junction bases numbered 7, after V lost 0 bases and J lost 5 bases. The CDR3 loop spans 15 amino acids. The CDR3 here is CASSLGQGRSYGYTF. In DNA form, the CDR3 reads TGTGCCAGCAGCTTGGGACAGGGAAGGAGTTATGGCTACACCTTC.

This chain connects TRBV7-6 to TRBJ2-7; no reliable D call. The V end was cut by 5 bases, the J end by 0 bases, with 5 bases between. This CDR3 is built from 12 residues. Germline lookup yields CDR1 SGHVS and CDR2 FNYEAQ. CDR3 residues: CASSPSSYEQYF. The CDR3 DNA is TGTGCCAGCAGCCCTAGCTCCTACGAGCAGTACTTC. Full variable domain (remainder filled in from reference TRBV7-6 and TRBJ2-7): GAGVSQSPRYKVTKRGQDVALRCDPISGHVSLYWYRQALGQGPEFLTYFNYEAQQDKSGLPNDRFSAERPEGSISTLTIQRTEQRDSAMYRCASSPSSYEQYFGPGTRLTVT.

A remark on this clone: Other DNA variants within this sample encode the same CDR3. The rearrangement links TRBV5-1 to TRBJ2-1; 11 nucleotides line up with TRBD2. Germline values: CDR1 SGHRS, CDR2 YFSETQ. The CDR3 covers 16 residues. V lost 0 bases to trimming and J lost 4 bases; unmatched junction nucleotides: 3. Here the CDR3 DNA reads TGCGCCAGCAGCTTGGTTCTAGCGGGGGGTTACAATGAGCAGTTCTTC. This sequence encodes CASSLVLAGGYNEQFF.

The chain carries TRBV6-5 and TRBJ1-4; D gene ambiguous. CDR1 MNHEY and CDR2 SVGAGI come from the germline V gene. V was trimmed by 5 bases and J by 0 bases, leaving 10 bases between them. This CDR3 is built from 15 residues. The CDR3 nucleotides are TGTGCCAGCAGTCCGGACTTTCCAACTAATGAAAAACTGTTTTTT. Translating it yields CASSPDFPTNEKLFF.

This clone came up a few times. The J gene is TRBJ1-3, the V gene TRBV5-6; a weak D match, TRBD1 (6 bases). V was pared by 2 bases and J by 0 bases, with 12 bases between. The CDR3 spans 16 residues. CDR1 and CDR2 from the germline V gene are SGHDT and YYEEEE. CDR3 residues: CASSFLQGSSGNTIYF. In nucleotides, the CDR3 is TGTGCCAGCAGCTTTTTGCAGGGGTCCTCTGGAAACACCATATATTTT.

This clone appeared once. The V gene is TRBV7-9, the J gene TRBJ1-6; the D is unclear. The CDR3 length is 13 residues. Germline assignment: CDR1 SEHNR and CDR2 FQNEAQ (reference sequence). Trimming took 3 bases from V and 9 from J, leaving 9 bases between them. DNA for the CDR3: TGTGCCAGCAGCTTTGGGCCCGGTTCACCCCTCCACTTT. Its translation is CASSFGPGSPLHF.

The DNA of the CDR3 is TGCGCCAGCAGTGAGTGGAGCGGGGCGAGCACAGATACGCAGTATTTT. Translated: CASSEWSGASTDTQYF. The chain uses TRBV10-1 and TRBJ2-3; TRBD2 aligns across 7 bases. This CDR3 is 16 amino acids long. Germline V gene sequence: CDR1 WNHNN, CDR2 SYGVQD (reference sequence). J lost 0 bases, V lost 1 base, and 4 bases had no gene match.

The chain joins TRBV7-3 to TRBJ2-2; D call uncertain. The CDR3 runs to 13 residues. Trimming removed 2 bases at V and 6 bases at J, with 7 bases between. Per the germline V gene, CDR1 is SGHTA and CDR2 is FQGTGA. The CDR3 region is CASSLHGAGELFF. The CDR3 DNA reads as TGTGCCAGCAGCTTACACGGTGCCGGGGAGCTGTTTTTT.

The chain combines TRBV28 with TRBJ2-5, with D possibly TRBD1 on 6 matching bases. Germline values: CDR1 MDHEN, CDR2 SYDVKM. This CDR3 spans 14 amino acids. V was shortened by 4 bases and J by 5 bases, with 14 bases between the two germline ends. CDR3 nucleotides: TGTGCCAGCAGTTCCAACTACAGGGTTGAGACCCAGTACTTC. Translating gives CASSSNYRVETQYF.

The chain has TRBV5-1 and TRBJ1-2; 9 bases align to TRBD1. The CDR3 extends over 16 amino acids. Germline lookup yields CDR1 SGHRS and CDR2 YFSETQ. V lost 3 bases and J lost 5; bases outside the gene matches: 11. The CDR3 sequence: CASSSTGTGWKYGYTF. The CDR3, as DNA: TGCGCCAGCAGCTCTACCGGGACAGGGTGGAAGTATGGCTACACCTTC.

This clone was counted many times. This rearrangement joins TRBV19 to TRBJ1-1; D gene ambiguous. Trimming left V 3 bases short and J 3 bases short, with 8 bases between. This CDR3 is built from 13 residues. From germline, CDR1 is LNHDA and CDR2 SQIVND (reference sequence). CDR3 protein: CASSIDFYTEAFF. CDR3 DNA sequence: TGTGCCAGTAGTATTGACTTCTACACTGAAGCTTTCTTT.

This chain joins TRBV18 and TRBJ2-3; 14 bases are a match to TRBD2. Germline V gives CDR1 KGHSH, CDR2 LQKENI. The CDR3 sequence is 20 residues long. V shed 3 bases, J shed 0 bases, and the junction held 11 bases outside the gene matches. The CDR3 DNA reads as TGTGCCAGCTCACCCGTCGGACTAGCGGGGGGTTCCACTAGCACAGATACGCAGTATTTT. It yields the protein CASSPVGLAGGSTSTDTQYF. Variable domain in full (rest from reference TRBV18 and TRBJ2-3): NAGVMQNPRHLVRRRGQEARLRCSPMKGHSHVYWYRQLPEEGLKFMVYLQKENIIDESGMPKERFSAEFPKEGPSILRIQQVVRGDSAAYFCASSPVGLAGGSTSTDTQYFGPGTRLTVL.

The chain joins TRBV6-5 to TRBJ1-3; 7 nucleotides line up with TRBD1. The CDR3 loop spans 16 amino acids. Germline CDR1 is MNHEY and CDR2 is SVGAGI. The junction had 6 bases not matched to a gene; V was cut back by 2 bases and J by 2 bases. The CDR3 region has the DNA TGTGCCAGCAGTTACAAAGGGGGCATAGCTGGAAACACCATATATTTT. Encoded protein: CASSYKGGIAGNTIYF.

This chain connects TRBV9 to TRBJ1-5; D remains ambiguous. This CDR3 is built from 15 residues. The ends were cut back, 3 bases at V and 4 bases at J, with 14 bases in the middle. CDR1 is SGDLS, CDR2 YYNGEE, per germline. The CDR3 region has the DNA TGTGCCAGCAGCGAAGGTGGGTCGGGGAATCAGCCCCAGCATTTT. This gives the protein CASSEGGSGNQPQHF. The full variable domain, with the rest looked up from reference TRBV9 and TRBJ1-5, is DSGVTQTPKHLITATGQRVTLRCSPRSGDLSVYWYQQSLDQGLQFLIQYYNGEERAKGNILERFSAQQFPDLHSELNLSSLELGDSALYFCASSEGGSGNQPQHFGDGTRLSIL.

V and J are TRBV6-5 and TRBJ2-1; 9 bases line up with TRBD2. CDR1 is MNHEY, CDR2 SVGAGI, per germline. The CDR3 covers 13 residues. Unmatched junction bases numbered 8, after V lost 10 bases and J lost 7 bases. The CDR3 is CATTGLAWNEQFF. The CDR3 bases are TGTGCCACCACGGGACTAGCATGGAATGAGCAGTTCTTC.

This clone was found once. J is TRBJ2-1 and V is TRBV3-1 (or the pseudogene TRBV3-2); 8 bases are a match to TRBD1. The CDR3 loop spans 14 amino acids. V shed 1 base and J 7 bases; nucleotides not matched to a gene: 3. CDR1 is LGHDT, CDR2 YNNKEL, per germline (reference sequence). Here the CDR3 DNA reads TGTGCCAGCAGCCAAGTGGACAGGGAAAATGAGCAGTTCTTC. Amino acids: CASSQVDRENEQFF.

V usage is TRBV2 and J usage is TRBJ2-1, with D maybe TRBD2 (6 bases). The CDR3 is 13 residues long. From germline, CDR1 is SNHLY and CDR2 FYNNEI. The V and J ends lost 5 bases and 9 bases respectively, with 14 bases between them. The CDR3 spells CASSLSRGGEQFF. The CDR3 DNA sequence: TGTGCCAGCAGTCTGTCACGGGGAGGTGAGCAGTTCTTC.

The J gene is TRBJ2-7, the V gene TRBV7-2; possibly TRBD1 for D (6 bases). The V gene's germline CDR1 is SGHTA and CDR2 FQGNSA. Trimming took off 3 bases at V and 6 bases at J, with 9 bases between the two ends. The CDR3 totals 12 residues. The CDR3 DNA is TGTGCCAGCAGCTTGGCAGGGGTCGAGCAGTACTTC. Translation: CASSLAGVEQYF.

V is TRBV7-9 and J is TRBJ1-1; 7 nucleotides agree with TRBD1. Germline CDR1 is SEHNR and CDR2 is FQNEAQ (reference sequence). The V gene end was trimmed by 5 bases and the J gene end by 1 base; junction bases not matched to a gene: 4. The CDR3 consists of 14 residues. CDR3 nucleotide sequence: TGTGCCAGCAGCGTACAGGGGCGGAACACTGAAGCTTTCTTT. This gives the protein CASSVQGRNTEAFF.

The rearrangement joins TRBV19 to TRBJ2-6; no reliable D call. V lost 10 bases to trimming and J lost 0 bases, with 4 bases between them. The CDR3 runs 12 residues. Germline V lookup: CDR1 LNHDA, CDR2 SQIVND (reference sequence). Here the CDR3 DNA reads TGTGCCACCCTCTCTGGGGCCAACGTCCTGACTTTC. Its protein product is CATLSGANVLTF.

This clone was detected only a few times. The chain carries TRBV3-1 (or the pseudogene TRBV3-2) and TRBJ1-6; D unresolved. Germline V gene data show CDR1 as LGHDT and CDR2 as YNNKEL (reference sequence). Trimming left V 3 bases short and J 7 bases short, with 7 bases between. This CDR3 spans 13 amino acids. The CDR3 is CASSHQENSPLHF. The CDR3 DNA reads TGTGCCAGCAGCCATCAGGAAAATTCACCCCTCCACTTT.

This clone was seen a handful of times. The chain is built from TRBV24-1 and TRBJ1-1; the D is unclear. This CDR3 is 11 amino acids long. The germline V gene has CDR1 KGHDR and CDR2 SFDVKD. V was cut by 5 bases and J by 3 bases, with 3 bases left in between. The CDR3 region has the DNA TGTGCCACCAGTGCCGACACTGAAGCTTTCTTT. Translation gives CATSADTEAFF.

V usage is TRBV5-1 and J usage is TRBJ2-2, with a weak D call TRBD1 (6 bases). Trimming cost V 0 bases and J 7 bases, with 13 bases left between them. CDR1 SGHRS and CDR2 YFSETQ come from the germline V gene. This CDR3 contains 15 residues. The chain's CDR3 is CASSLGLGAVGELFF. In nucleotides, the CDR3 is TGCGCCAGCAGCTTGGGGCTGGGGGCTGTCGGGGAGCTGTTTTTT.

The chain employs TRBV15 and TRBJ1-1; D unclear. Germline V gene data show CDR1 as LNHNV and CDR2 as YYDKDF (reference sequence). V was cut by 5 bases and J by 1 base, with 11 bases left in between. The CDR3 has 14 amino acids. The DNA for the CDR3 is TGTGCCACCAGCGCGGGGATCAGGAACACTGAAGCTTTCTTT. This translates into CATSAGIRNTEAFF.

V is TRBV5-1 and J is TRBJ1-2; no definite D call. From germline, CDR1 is SGHRS and CDR2 YFSETQ. The germline V and J ends were trimmed by 6 bases and 5 bases, with 14 bases remaining between them. The CDR3 spans 13 residues. The CDR3 loop reads CASNDGDAYGYTF. In DNA, the CDR3 is TGCGCCAGCAACGACGGAGATGCTTATGGCTACACCTTC.

The chain links TRBV10-3 to TRBJ2-1, with 7 positions matching TRBD2. The CDR3 totals 16 residues. Germline V CDR1 and CDR2: ENHRY, SYGVKD. Unmatched junction bases numbered 6, after V lost 4 bases and J lost 0 bases. DNA of the CDR3: TGTGCCATCAGTGCCCGGGGGGTGAGCTCCTACAATGAGCAGTTCTTC. Its translation: CAISARGVSSYNEQFF.